The 28 T cell receptor beta chains in this list originate from one sample, sequenced in a study of T cells after yellow fever vaccination. TCRdb re-analysed the 5' RACE reads in MiXCR, keeping a single row per CDR3 protein. Here the sample spans just under 600,000 distinct CDR3 sequences, less than 15% being singletons. The sequencing used PBMCs, collected on the day of the yellow fever booster vaccination. These receptor sequences come from a man aged 30 to 39 who received the YFV17D yellow fever vaccine.

This clonotype was recorded a few times. V is TRBV6-1 and J is TRBJ2-3, with D tentatively TRBD2 (6 bases). V dropped 5 bases and J dropped 4 bases, with 19 bases sitting between them. The germline gives CDR1 MNHNS, CDR2 SASEGT. The CDR3 extends over 16 amino acids. DNA of the CDR3: TGTGCCAGCAGTCCCGGGGACTCTCTCCCCTCAGATACGCAGTATTTT. Encoded protein: CASSPGDSLPSDTQYF.

There are a few counts of this clonotype. J is TRBJ2-2 and V is TRBV12-3 or TRBV12-4; no firm D call. V lost 5 bases and J lost 8, with 9 bases in between. This CDR3 contains 12 residues. The chain's CDR3 is CASSPIAGELFF. For the CDR3, the DNA is TGTGCCAGCAGTCCAATAGCAGGGGAGCTGTTTTTT.

The J gene is TRBJ1-5, the V gene TRBV6-1; 7 nucleotides agree with TRBD1. V gave up 6 bases and J gave up 7 bases; unmatched junction bases: 12. Germline loops: CDR1 MNHNS, CDR2 SASEGT. CDR3 size: 15 residues. CDR3 region: CASSSGQVRGQPQHF. Written as DNA, the CDR3 is TGTGCCAGCAGCTCAGGACAGGTCAGGGGGCAGCCCCAGCATTTT.

The sample holds a few counts of this clonotype. The gene calls are TRBV6-2 or TRBV6-3 and TRBJ2-1; 9 bases map to TRBD2. Germline CDR1 MNHEY, CDR2 SVGEGT. The V segment lost 8 bases and the J segment 5 bases; nucleotides outside the gene matches: 7. This CDR3 contains 14 residues. The CDR3 loop reads CASGVAGGHNEQFF. The CDR3 DNA reads TGTGCCAGCGGGGTCGCGGGAGGGCACAATGAGCAGTTCTTC.

J is TRBJ2-7 and V is TRBV6-1, with D perhaps TRBD2 (5 bases). The CDR3 is 16 residues long. Germline loops: CDR1 MNHNS, CDR2 SASEGT. V was cut by 1 base and J by 2 bases, with 15 bases left in between. For the CDR3, the DNA is TGTGCCAGCAGTGAAGTTAGCCCCGGAGGAACCTACGAGCAGTACTTC. Translation gives CASSEVSPGGTYEQYF.

This clonotype was seen only a few times. V is TRBV7-2 and J is TRBJ1-1; D gene ambiguous. V dropped 1 base and J dropped 0 bases, with 6 bases sitting between them. CDR3 size: 14 residues. Germline assignment: CDR1 SGHTA and CDR2 FQGNSA. For the CDR3, the DNA is TGTGCCAGCAGCTTAGGTTTCTTGAACACTGAAGCTTTCTTT. Residues: CASSLGFLNTEAFF. Complete variable domain (other parts from reference TRBV7-2 and TRBJ1-1): GAGVSQSPSNKVTEKGKDVELRCDPISGHTALYWYRQSLGQGLEFLIYFQGNSAPDKSGLPSDRFSAERTGGSVSTLTIQRTQQEDSAVYLCASSLGFLNTEAFFGQGTRLTVV.

This clonotype was seen a handful of times. The V gene is TRBV20-1, the J gene TRBJ2-7; no definite D call. This CDR3 is built from 11 residues. V gave up 0 bases and J gave up 4 bases, with 4 bases separating them. The germline CDR1 and CDR2 sequences are DFQATT and SNEGSKA (reference sequence). The CDR3 sequence is CSARDLYEQYF. CDR3 sequence (DNA): TGCAGTGCTAGAGATCTTTACGAGCAGTACTTC.

J is TRBJ2-3 and V is TRBV7-2, with TRBD2 matching 8 bases. With 0 bases clipped from V and 6 bases from J, the junction kept 5 bases outside the gene matches. Germline loops: CDR1 SGHTA, CDR2 FQGNSA. This CDR3 has 15 amino acids. CDR3 residues: CASSLASAGVDTQYF. DNA for the CDR3: TGTGCCAGCAGCTTAGCTTCAGCGGGAGTTGATACGCAGTATTTT.

This clonotype was seen a handful of times. The CDR3: CASRPYSTGNYGYTF. The CDR3 bases are TGTGCCAGCAGGCCCTACTCAACAGGGAACTATGGCTACACCTTC. The chain uses TRBV6-1 and TRBJ1-2; perhaps TRBD1 as D (6 bases). V lost 6 bases to trimming and J lost 2 bases, with 16 bases between them. The CDR3 length is 15 residues. CDR1 and CDR2 from the germline V gene are MNHNS and SASEGT.

This clonotype was counted between two and nine times. This chain uses TRBV9 with TRBJ2-2; the match to TRBD2 covers 8 bases. The CDR3 has 13 amino acids. V was clipped by 6 bases and J by 5 bases; unmatched bases: 3. Germline V gives CDR1 SGDLS, CDR2 YYNGEE. This CDR3 reads CASTSSGTGELFF. Here the CDR3 DNA reads TGTGCCAGCACCTCTAGCGGGACCGGGGAGCTGTTTTTT.

In DNA form, the CDR3 reads TGTGCCAGCAGAACCCAGCCCCAACGTTCTGGGGCCAACGTCCTGACTTTC. Translating it yields CASRTQPQRSGANVLTF. The chain employs TRBV6-2 or TRBV6-3 and TRBJ2-6; no clear D gene. CDR1 MNHEY and CDR2 SVGEGT come from the germline V gene. CDR3 length: 17 residues. The ends were cut back, 6 bases at V and 1 base at J, with 16 bases in the middle.

This clonotype has a handful of counts. The chain joins TRBV7-9 to TRBJ2-7; D unresolved. Trimming removed 1 base from V and 2 bases from J, with 18 bases in between. Per the germline V gene, CDR1 is SEHNR and CDR2 is FQNEAQ (reference sequence). The CDR3 consists of 17 residues. CDR3 sequence: CASSLGPSPPPTYEQYF. The CDR3 coding sequence is TGTGCCAGCAGCTTAGGCCCGTCCCCTCCGCCTACCTACGAGCAGTACTTC.

This clonotype was seen only a few times. The V and J genes are TRBV6-1 and TRBJ2-7; D perhaps matches TRBD1 (6 bases). Germline assignment: CDR1 MNHNS and CDR2 SASEGT. The CDR3 is made up of 14 amino acids. Trimming took off 6 bases at V and 4 bases at J, with 16 bases between the two ends. The CDR3 DNA sequence: TGTGCCAGCAGCCAGCAGGGGAAAGTATACGAGCAGTACTTC. It encodes CASSQQGKVYEQYF.

This clonotype was recorded a few times. The chain is built from TRBV20-1 and TRBJ2-5, with no clear D. V lost 6 bases to trimming and J lost 3 bases, with 14 bases between them. The CDR3 runs to 13 residues. The germline CDR1 and CDR2 sequences are DFQATT and SNEGSKA (reference sequence). CDR3 in amino acids: CSAKSGAKETQYF. The CDR3 DNA sequence: TGCAGTGCGAAGTCTGGCGCGAAAGAGACCCAGTACTTC.

This clonotype was seen a few times. The chain is built from TRBV5-1 and TRBJ2-5; 13 bases align to TRBD2. Germline lookup yields CDR1 SGHRS and CDR2 YFSETQ. J was trimmed by 2 bases and V by 1 base; bases with no gene match: 5. The CDR3 runs 17 residues. The CDR3 here is CASSLSGTSGVQETQYF. The CDR3 DNA reads as TGCGCCAGCAGCTTGAGTGGGACTAGCGGGGTTCAAGAGACCCAGTACTTC.

This clonotype appeared a few times. The chain carries TRBV5-4 and TRBJ2-3; a weak D match, TRBD1 (5 bases). Deletions cut 4 bases from V and 6 bases from J, with 15 bases between. This CDR3 is 14 amino acids long. CDR1 SGHNT and CDR2 YYREEE come from the germline V gene (reference sequence). CDR3 coding DNA: TGTGCCAGCAGCGTCCGTTCAGGGCCCGATACGCAGTATTTT. Translation: CASSVRSGPDTQYF. Drawing the rest from reference TRBV5-4 and TRBJ2-3, the complete variable domain is ETGVTQSPTHLIKTRGQQVTLRCSSQSGHNTVSWYQQALGQGPQFIFQYYREEENGRGNFPPRFSGLQFPNYSSELNVNALELDDSALYLCASSVRSGPDTQYFGPGTRLTVL.

This rearrangement joins TRBV3-1 to TRBJ2-7; 12 nucleotides line up with TRBD2. The ends lost 1 base at V and 3 bases at J; junction bases unmatched: 7. The V gene's germline CDR1 is LGHDT and CDR2 YNNKEL (reference sequence). The CDR3 has 17 amino acids. The CDR3 DNA follows: TGTGCCAGCAGCCAAGCTAGCGGGAGGGCTGGGGACTACGAGCAGTACTTC. As protein: CASSQASGRAGDYEQYF.

The chain couples TRBV20-1 to TRBJ2-3; D call uncertain. Germline V gene sequence: CDR1 DFQATT, CDR2 SNEGSKA (reference sequence). Between the trimmed V and J ends, which lost 2 bases and 2 bases, there was a span of 8 bases. This CDR3 is 13 amino acids long. The CDR3 loop reads CSARTQNTDTQYF. CDR3 nucleotides: TGCAGTGCTAGAACACAGAACACAGATACGCAGTATTTT.

The gene calls are TRBV7-2 and TRBJ2-3, with D uncertain. CDR3 length equals 16 residues. Germline CDR1 is SGHTA and CDR2 is FQGNSA. Trimming left V 5 bases short and J 0 bases short, with 15 bases between. CDR3 loop: CASSTTPGTSTDTQYF. The CDR3 nucleotides are TGTGCCAGCAGCACGACTCCCGGCACGAGCACAGATACGCAGTATTTT.

This clonotype was counted only a few times. The chain employs TRBV3-1 and TRBJ2-7; the D gene could be TRBD1 or TRBD2 (5 bases each). The CDR3 is made up of 15 amino acids. The V end lost 4 bases, the J end lost 3 bases, and 16 bases lay between the germline ends. Germline values: CDR1 LGHDT, CDR2 YNNKEL (reference sequence). The CDR3 protein is CASSPGTWISYEQYF. CDR3 DNA: TGTGCCAGCAGCCCCGGGACCTGGATAAGCTACGAGCAGTACTTC.

This chain joins TRBV13 and TRBJ2-7, with 10 nucleotides matching TRBD1. Germline V gene lookup returns CDR1 PRHDT and CDR2 FYEKMQ (reference sequence). This CDR3 has 16 residues. V trimming: 5 bases; J trimming: 0 bases; junction bases outside the gene matches: 7. CDR3 amino acids: CASSRRGQGISYEQYF. CDR3 in DNA: TGTGCCAGCAGCCGCAGGGGACAGGGGATCTCCTACGAGCAGTACTTC.

CDR3 sequence reads: CASSLVRRESNEQFF. The CDR3 region has the DNA TGTGCCAGCAGCTTAGTAAGGCGGGAGTCCAATGAGCAGTTCTTC. The genes are TRBV7-2 and TRBJ2-1; 7 positions match TRBD2. Trimming removed 1 base from V and 6 bases from J; junction bases left unmatched: 6. The germline V gene encodes CDR1 SGHTA and CDR2 FQGNSA. CDR3 length: 15 amino acids.

This clonotype has only a few counts. The chain joins TRBV12-3 or TRBV12-4 to TRBJ2-6, with no clear D. The CDR3 is 18 amino acids. The CDR3, as DNA: TGTGGCGCGAGGTGGGCCCTTATTCTCCTCTCTGGGGCCAACGTCCTGACTTTC. It codes for CGARWALILLSGANVLTF.

This clonotype was counted only a few times. V gene TRBV18 combines with J gene TRBJ1-2, with a possible D match to TRBD1 (5 bases). The V end was cut by 2 bases, the J end by 7 bases, with 11 bases between. Looked up from germline, CDR1 is KGHSH and CDR2 is LQKENI. The CDR3 has 13 amino acids. CDR3 protein: CASSPSTGVGYTF. In DNA form, the CDR3 reads TGTGCCAGCTCACCAAGCACAGGCGTTGGCTACACCTTC.

This clonotype was recorded a few times. The CDR3 DNA reads TGTGCCAGCAGTTCGGGGGGACAGAACTATGGCTACACCTTC. Residues: CASSSGGQNYGYTF. The chain carries TRBV6-5 and TRBJ1-2, with 7 bases that match TRBD1. Germline values: CDR1 MNHEY, CDR2 SVGAGI. Trimming cost V 4 bases and J 2 bases; bases outside gene matches: 4. The CDR3 covers 14 residues.

This clonotype was picked up many times. The rearrangement links TRBV20-1 to TRBJ2-7, with a weak D call TRBD1 (6 bases). CDR1 DFQATT and CDR2 SNEGSKA come from the germline V gene (reference sequence). V was shortened by 6 bases and J by 0 bases, with 12 bases between the two germline ends. This CDR3 region has 13 residues. The CDR3 is CSAQADSSYEQYF. CDR3 nucleotide sequence: TGCAGTGCCCAGGCGGACAGCTCCTACGAGCAGTACTTC.

This chain connects TRBV7-2 to TRBJ2-1; D is undetermined. The germline CDR1 and CDR2 sequences are SGHTA and FQGNSA. Trimming removed 2 bases from V and 8 bases from J, with 10 bases in between. The CDR3 spans 13 residues. The CDR3 loop is CASSLPPPHEQFF. As DNA, the CDR3 is TGTGCCAGCAGCTTACCTCCTCCTCATGAGCAGTTCTTC. Full variable domain (outside the CDR3, taken from reference TRBV7-2 and TRBJ2-1): GAGVSQSPSNKVTEKGKDVELRCDPISGHTALYWYRQSLGQGLEFLIYFQGNSAPDKSGLPSDRFSAERTGGSVSTLTIQRTQQEDSAVYLCASSLPPPHEQFFGPGTRLTVL.

This clonotype was counted only a few times. This chain joins TRBV20-1 and TRBJ2-7; D ambiguous. V shed 4 bases and J shed 3 bases, with 10 bases lying between them. CDR1 is DFQATT, CDR2 SNEGSKA, per germline (reference sequence). The CDR3 length is 12 residues. The chain's CDR3 is CSANYRDYEQYF. The CDR3 DNA reads as TGCAGTGCTAATTACCGCGACTACGAGCAGTACTTC.